These T cell receptor beta chains were read from a single sample in a study of CD8 T cell repertoires and HIV-1 epitope variants. Measured with immunoSEQ multiplex PCR; TCRdb has only the in-frame clones, and not every one. This table holds more than 4,000 clones, roughly two thirds found once. Their antigens remain unidentified. The sequencing sample was made of cultured CD8+ T cells derived from PBMCs. These receptors came from a male donor with HIV. Both conserved end residues are part of each CDR3. Each record gives: clone size, V gene, D gene, J gene, CDR3 DNA, CDR3 protein. A D gene is named only where the DNA matches it firmly. The size field is filled for only some rows; it gives once, few, many or a size class.

NA,TRBV7-9,NA,TRBJ2-2,TGTGCACTGGGCCCGGAGGGGACCGGGGAGCTGTTTTTT,CALGPEGTGELFF
NA,TRBV4-3,TRBD2,TRBJ2-1,TGCGCCAGCAGCCAAGAATGGGGGGGCAATGAGCAGTTCTTC,CASSQEWGGNEQFF
few,TRBV7-2,TRBD2,TRBJ2-1,TGTGCCAGCAGCTTAGAGCCCCGGACTAGCTGGGGCAATGAGCAGTTCTTC,CASSLEPRTSWGNEQFF
NA,TRBV18,NA,TRBJ2-1,TGTGCCAGCTCACTTGGGGAGTCCAATGAGCAGTTCTTC,CASSLGESNEQFF
NA,TRBV28,NA,TRBJ1-6,TGTGCCAGCGAGGTGGGACGCTCCTATAATTCACCCCTCCACTTT,CASEVGRSYNSPLHF
NA,TRBV9,TRBD2,TRBJ2-1,TGTGCCAGCGCCCTCCAGGGGACTAGCATGGATGAGCAGTTCTTC,CASALQGTSMDEQFF
NA,TRBV4-2,NA,TRBJ2-2,TGTGCCAGCAGCCAAGAACAGGGCGAGAACACCGGGGAGCTGTTTTTT,CASSQEQGENTGELFF
NA,TRBV13,NA,TRBJ1-2,TGTGCCAGCAGCTCACACCCAGTTGACTTTAACTATGGCTACACCTTC,CASSSHPVDFNYGYTF
NA,TRBV11-1,TRBD2,TRBJ2-1,TGTGCCAGCAGCTTTGGGACTAGCGGGAGTAATGAGCAGTTCTTC,CASSFGTSGSNEQFF
NA,TRBV21-1,NA,TRBJ2-2,TGTGCCAGCAGCTCTCAACCGGGACAACGGACCGGGGAGCTGTTTTTT,CASSSQPGQRTGELFF
NA,TRBV5-5,NA,TRBJ1-2,TGCGCCAGCAGCCAAGATCCCCCAGACTTGGACTATGGCTACACCTTC,CASSQDPPDLDYGYTF
NA,TRBV28,NA,TRBJ1-2,TGTGCCAGCAGTTATGGGCGGATTTATGGCTACACCTTC,CASSYGRIYGYTF
few,TRBV4-3,NA,TRBJ2-2,TGCGCCAGCAGCCAAGTGCAGGGCGGGTTCGGGGAGCTGTTTTTT,CASSQVQGGFGELFF
NA,TRBV7-8,TRBD1,TRBJ2-1,TGTGCCAGCAGCTGGAGAAGGACAGGGCTGGATGAGCAGTTCTTC,CASSWRRTGLDEQFF
few,TRBV10-2,TRBD1,TRBJ2-7,TGCGCCAGCAGTGACAGACAGGGCGGCGAGCAGTACTTC,CASSDRQGGEQYF
few,TRBV7-3,NA,TRBJ1-1,TGTGCCAGCAGGGACTCAGGGAACACTGAAGCTTTCTTT,CASRDSGNTEAFF
NA,TRBV7-9,NA,TRBJ2-1,TGTGCCAGCAGCTTAGGCTCGGGGGTTTGGGAGCAGTTCTTC,CASSLGSGVWEQFF
NA,TRBV6-5,NA,TRBJ1-4,TGTGCCAGCACCCATCGGGGCGCGGCTAATGAAAAACTGTTTTTT,CASTHRGAANEKLFF